This paragraph covers one T cell receptor beta chain sequence. Its antigen is unidentified. Its ends do not fully match the called genes, so a read error is possible. This sample is drawn from a study of Ad26.COV2.S vaccination and SARS-CoV-2 variants. Study context: Ad26.COV2.S given intramuscularly, once or twice 56 days apart.

Sequencing used immunoSEQ multiplex PCR; TCRdb keeps in-frame clones, though not all of them. The repertoire includes 350,000 to 600,000 clones, 89% of them detected once, and more than 1.5% sits in the top ten. The CDR3 runs to 10 residues. The germline CDR1 and CDR2 sequences are SNHLY and FYNNEI. Specified treatment: roughly 19 received Ad26.COV2.S at low or high dose, single or two shots; about 5 received placebo; per-sample allocation not given. The samples were gathered on day 63 after the first injection of vaccine or placebo. Study observations and caveats: Once vaccination had occurred, spike-specific CD8+ and CD4+ T cell responses reportedly showed substantial breadth. Vaccinated and placebo-treated recipients had similar non-spike TCR breadth.

This sequence was found in a person between 18 and 65 years old who received the Ad26.COV2.S COVID-19 vaccine or a placebo. The input for sequencing was peripheral blood, taken in a trial of Ad26.COV2.S vaccine versus placebo. The chain couples TRBV2 to TRBJ2-3, with a possible D match to TRBD1 (5 bases). The CDR3 bases are TGTGCCAGCATGACAGACACGCAGTATTTT. Its translation: CASMTDTQYF.